The clone carrying this T cell receptor beta chain was counted at least ten times. The library tagged individual cDNA molecules with unique molecular identifiers. TCRdb used MiXCR to reprocess the reads, holding one entry per CDR3 protein. This sample has fewer than 150,000 distinct CDR3 sequences, with about 7.7% found just once. The data were obtained in a study of human T cells and chemical hapten exposure. Total RNA was isolated from whole blood that had not been fractionated. CDR1 LNHNV and CDR2 YYDKDF come from the germline V gene (reference sequence). Losses at the gene ends were 3 bases for V and 0 bases for J; bases not matched to a gene: 4. This CDR3 contains 16 residues.

The genes are TRBV15 and TRBJ2-3, with 9 bases aligning to TRBD2. This receptor was taken from a human donor in good health. Some clones in this sample may be carry-over from other donors' samples. The sample consisted of whole blood. The CDR3 sequence: CATSRRLAESTDTQYF. In DNA, the CDR3 is TGTGCCACCAGCAGGCGACTAGCGGAAAGCACAGATACGCAGTATTTT.